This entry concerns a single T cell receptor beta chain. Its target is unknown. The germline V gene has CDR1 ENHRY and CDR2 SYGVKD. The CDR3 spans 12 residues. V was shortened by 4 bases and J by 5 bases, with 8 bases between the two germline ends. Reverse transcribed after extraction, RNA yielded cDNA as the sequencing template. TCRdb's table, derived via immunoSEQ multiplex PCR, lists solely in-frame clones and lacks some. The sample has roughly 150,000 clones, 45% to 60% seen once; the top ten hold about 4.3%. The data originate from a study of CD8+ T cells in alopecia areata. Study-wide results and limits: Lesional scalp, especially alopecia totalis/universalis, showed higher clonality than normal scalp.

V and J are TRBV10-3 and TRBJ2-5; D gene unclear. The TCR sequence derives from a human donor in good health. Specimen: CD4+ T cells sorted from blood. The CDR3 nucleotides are TGTGCCATCAGTGGGCAAAGGGAGACCCAGTACTTC. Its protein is CAISGQRETQYF.